The next 10 T cell receptor beta chains were all read from a single sample in a study of shared T cell receptors in the human thymus. Data came from immunoSEQ multiplex PCR; TCRdb stores just in-frame clones and leaves some out. The data contain about 730,000 clones, approximately 83% of them seen just once; the ten biggest clones take up around 0.0099%. The data were also submitted as part of a second study, on human thymus T cells.

Sequencing input: thymocytes. The receptor source for this set is a girl under three years old with a congenital heart defect.

The chain couples TRBV5-6 to TRBJ1-2; maybe TRBD1 (6 bases). This CDR3 has 16 residues. V dropped 8 bases and J dropped 8 bases, with 28 bases sitting between them. Germline V gives CDR1 SGHDT, CDR2 YYEEEE. CDR3 amino acids: CASSPGQGASQGGYTF. Written as DNA, the CDR3 is TGTGCCAGTTCTCCCGGTCAAGGGGCCAGCCAGGGGGGCTACACCTTC.

The chain carries TRBV28 and TRBJ1-1, with TRBD1 matching over 10 bases. This CDR3 comprises 15 residues. The germline CDR1 and CDR2 sequences are MDHEN and SYDVKM. The trim removed 5 bases at V and 5 bases at J, leaving 8 bases unmatched. For the CDR3, the DNA is TGTGCCAGCAGTCAAACCGGGACAGGGGCTACTGAAGCTTTCTTT. Its protein is CASSQTGTGATEAFF.

The chain links TRBV5-1 to TRBJ2-2; no definite D call. With 0 bases removed from V and 3 bases from J, the gap between germline ends came to 12 bases. Germline values: CDR1 SGHRS, CDR2 YFSETQ. This CDR3 is built from 16 residues. CDR3 DNA sequence: TGCGCCAGCAGCTTGGTGGAGAATTTGCACACCGGGGAGCTGTTTTTT. The encoded protein is CASSLVENLHTGELFF. The full variable domain, completed using reference TRBV5-1 and TRBJ2-2, is KAGVTQTPRYLIKTRGQQVTLSCSPISGHRSVSWYQQTPGQGLQFLFEYFSETQRNKGNFPGRFSGRQFSNSRSEMNVSTLELGDSALYLCASSLVENLHTGELFFGEGSRLTVL.

The V and J genes are TRBV6-4 and TRBJ2-1; TRBD1 aligns across 10 bases. V was pared by 6 bases and J by 8 bases, with 4 bases of the junction left unmatched. This CDR3 is 13 amino acids long. Germline V gives CDR1 MRHNA, CDR2 SNTAGT. CDR3 residues: CASRGTGEDEQFF. As DNA, the CDR3 is TGTGCCAGCAGGGGGACAGGGGAGGATGAGCAGTTCTTC.

The V gene is TRBV2, the J gene TRBJ2-2; no clear D gene. Trimming stripped 4 bases from V and 7 bases from J, with 7 bases between. This CDR3 comprises 12 residues. CDR1 SNHLY and CDR2 FYNNEI come from the germline V gene. For the CDR3, the DNA is TGTGCCAGCAGTGTTACGGGCGGGGAGCTGTTTTTT. This translates into CASSVTGGELFF.

The V call is TRBV5-1, the J call TRBJ2-2; D gene uncertain. V dropped 3 bases and J dropped 1 base, with 16 bases sitting between them. The length of the CDR3 is 17 residues. Looked up from germline, CDR1 is SGHRS and CDR2 is YFSETQ. The CDR3 protein is CASSWAPREKNTGELFF. Here the CDR3 DNA reads TGCGCCAGCAGCTGGGCCCCCCGAGAGAAGAACACCGGGGAGCTGTTTTTT.

The CDR3 nucleotides are TGCGCCAGCAGCTTGGGGATAGAGGCGGGGGGGCACCAAGAGACCCAGTACTTC. Its protein product is CASSLGIEAGGHQETQYF. The gene calls are TRBV5-1 and TRBJ2-5, with 9 bases matching TRBD2. The CDR3 spans 18 residues. Looked up from germline, CDR1 is SGHRS and CDR2 is YFSETQ. V shed 0 bases and J 0 bases; nucleotides not matched to a gene: 9.

The chain combines TRBV28 with TRBJ2-2, with D maybe TRBD1 (6 bases). V was clipped by 6 bases and J by 0 bases, with 23 bases between them. Germline CDR1 MDHEN, CDR2 SYDVKM. The CDR3 covers 19 residues. CDR3 amino acids: CASRPAIHRVYANTGELFF. CDR3 DNA sequence: TGTGCCAGCAGACCCGCGATTCACAGGGTTTACGCGAACACCGGGGAGCTGTTTTTT.

The chain couples TRBV30 to TRBJ2-1, with a possible D match to TRBD2 (6 bases). Trimming removed 4 bases from V and 1 base from J, with 17 bases in between. This CDR3 region has 16 residues. Germline CDR1 and CDR2: GTSNPN and SVGIG (reference sequence). The CDR3 sequence: CAWTRWGTLSYNEQFF. DNA for the CDR3: TGTGCCTGGACTAGGTGGGGGACTCTTTCCTACAATGAGCAGTTCTTC.

V is TRBV1 and J is TRBJ2-3; TRBD2, as called in the table, went unchecked against the DNA. TRBV1 is a known pseudogene. The CDR3 contains 16 residues. The CDR3 nucleotides are TGCACCAGCATTTCTAGCGGGGAACTTAGGGGAGATACGCAGTATTTT. This codes for CTSISSGELRGDTQYF.